Below are 27 T cell receptor beta chains sequenced from a single sample in a study of blood T cell repertoires in COVID-19. TCRdb's copy holds only in-frame clones and misses some; the assay was immunoSEQ multiplex PCR. The table includes approximately 230,000 clones, 82% detected once. Input material: PBMCs or T cells enriched from blood (not recorded which). All receptors derive from a man aged 35-49 years who had recovered from COVID-19.

The rearrangement links TRBV4-1 to TRBJ2-5; TRBD1 aligns across 7 bases. After removal of 3 bases from V and 4 bases from J, the junction contained 5 bases not matched to a gene. Per the germline V gene, CDR1 is MGHRA and CDR2 is YSYEKL. The CDR3 is 14 residues long. The CDR3 region is CASSHYRGSETQYF. CDR3 sequence (DNA): TGCGCCAGCAGCCACTACAGGGGTTCAGAGACCCAGTACTTC.

The chain joins TRBV24-1 to TRBJ2-2, with 8 nucleotides matching TRBD1. CDR3 length equals 17 residues. Germline V lookup: CDR1 KGHDR, CDR2 SFDVKD. Trimming took 2 bases from V and 7 from J; bases not matched to a gene: 11. The CDR3 here is CATSDSFDRGPVGELFF. The CDR3 DNA reads TGTGCCACCAGTGATTCTTTCGACAGGGGCCCTGTCGGGGAGCTGTTTTTT.

J is TRBJ1-2 and V is TRBV28; D is ambiguous. This CDR3 has 14 amino acids. Trimming removed 5 bases at V and 3 bases at J, with 13 bases between. Germline CDR1 reads MDHEN; CDR2 reads SYDVKM. This CDR3 is CASSPTQAHYGYTF. The CDR3 DNA is TGTGCCAGCAGTCCAACTCAGGCCCACTATGGCTACACCTTC.

This clone was recorded a few times. The chain combines TRBV6-5 with TRBJ1-6; 10 nucleotides line up with TRBD1. Germline V gives CDR1 MNHEY, CDR2 SVGAGI. With V trimmed by 6 bases and J by 10 bases, 6 bases remained unmatched. The CDR3 is 14 residues long. The CDR3 protein is CASRRDRGGSPLHF. In nucleotides, the CDR3 is TGTGCCAGCAGGAGGGACAGGGGTGGATCACCCCTCCACTTT.

CDR3 DNA: TGTGCCAGTCCCAGCGGAGGGCGGCATCAGCCCCAGCATTTT. Translated: CASPSGGRHQPQHF. The chain employs TRBV6-5 and TRBJ1-5; no definite D call. CDR3 length equals 14 residues. Trimming left V 9 bases short and J 5 bases short, with 17 bases between. The germline V gene has CDR1 MNHEY and CDR2 SVGAGI.

This sequence joins TRBV7-3 and TRBJ2-1; 8 bases fit TRBD2. V trimming: 0 bases; J trimming: 1 base; junction bases outside the gene matches: 11. The CDR3 totals 19 residues. Germline V lookup: CDR1 SGHTA, CDR2 FQGTGA. The CDR3 DNA follows: TGTGCCAGCAGCTTAACGGGGATTAGCGGGATCGAGTCCTACAATGAGCAGTTCTTC. Encoded protein: CASSLTGISGIESYNEQFF.

The chain links TRBV11-1 to TRBJ1-4; TRBD1 aligns across 7 bases. J was trimmed by 3 bases and V by 5 bases; bases with no gene match: 3. Germline V gene lookup returns CDR1 SGHAT and CDR2 FQDESV (reference sequence). The length of the CDR3 is 14 residues. CDR3: CASSLTGPNEKLFF. The CDR3 nucleotides read TGTGCCAGCAGCCTGACAGGGCCTAATGAAAAACTGTTTTTT.

The chain links TRBV5-4 to TRBJ2-2, with 8 bases aligning to TRBD2. Germline trimming cut 3 bases from V and 1 base from J; bases unmatched to any gene: 5. Germline loops: CDR1 SGHNT, CDR2 YYREEE (reference sequence). The CDR3 has 16 residues. CDR3 sequence: CASSSALAGNTGELFF. The CDR3 DNA reads as TGTGCCAGCAGCTCCGCTCTAGCGGGGAACACCGGGGAGCTGTTTTTT.

The CDR3 loop is CATTPGQGSPTRSYTF. The CDR3 region has the DNA TGTGCCACCACTCCGGGACAGGGATCACCAACGAGGTCTTACACCTTC. The chain links TRBV15 to TRBJ1-2; 9 bases are shared with TRBD1. The CDR3 has 16 residues. Unmatched junction bases numbered 20, after V lost 7 bases and J lost 11 bases. The germline CDR1 and CDR2 sequences are LNHNV and YYDKDF (reference sequence). The whole variable domain, filled in from reference TRBV15 and TRBJ1-2, reads DAMVIQNPRYQVTQFGKPVTLSCSQTLNHNVMYWYQQKSSQAPKLLFHYYDKDFNNEADTPDNFQSRRPNTSFCFLDIRSPGLGDTAMYLCATTPGQGSPTRSYTFGSGTRLTVV.

V usage is TRBV5-6 and J usage is TRBJ2-3; D unresolved. CDR1 SGHDT and CDR2 YYEEEE come from the germline V gene. The CDR3 spans 14 residues. The ends were cut back, 0 bases at V and 0 bases at J, with 5 bases in the middle. The DNA of the CDR3 is TGTGCCAGCAGCTTGGCCCTAAGCACAGATACGCAGTATTTT. This sequence encodes CASSLALSTDTQYF.

This clone has ten or more counts. The V and J genes are TRBV24-1 and TRBJ1-1; no clear D. CDR1 KGHDR and CDR2 SFDVKD come from the germline V gene. The CDR3 runs 15 residues. The V gene lost 2 bases and the J gene lost 1 base, with 10 bases spanning the gap. CDR3 DNA sequence: TGTGCCACCAGTGATTCCTCCGCCGGGAACACTGAAGCTTTCTTT. Its protein product is CATSDSSAGNTEAFF.

This chain joins TRBV4-3 and TRBJ1-1, with 7 positions matching TRBD1. Germline CDR1 is LGHNA and CDR2 is YSLEER. With V trimmed by 4 bases and J by 0 bases, 5 bases remained unmatched. The CDR3 covers 15 residues. CDR3 in amino acids: CASSRQTGLNTEAFF. The CDR3 nucleotides read TGCGCCAGCAGCCGTCAGACAGGGCTGAACACTGAAGCTTTCTTT.

This rearrangement joins TRBV7-3 to TRBJ1-1; D is perhaps TRBD1 (6 bases). The V end was cut by 5 bases, the J end by 0 bases, with 7 bases between. The germline V gene encodes CDR1 SGHTA and CDR2 FQGTGA. The CDR3 is 13 residues long. CDR3 sequence: CASSRTVNTEAFF. The CDR3 coding sequence is TGTGCCAGCAGCCGGACAGTGAACACTGAAGCTTTCTTT.

The J gene is TRBJ2-1, the V gene TRBV18; 7 bases agree with TRBD2. Germline trimming cut 2 bases from V and 13 bases from J; bases unmatched to any gene: 2. From germline, CDR1 is KGHSH and CDR2 LQKENI. The CDR3 is 11 amino acids. CDR3 in DNA: TGTGCCAGCTCACCAGGGACTATACAGTTCTTC. Its translation is CASSPGTIQFF.

This rearrangement joins TRBV29-1 to TRBJ2-5; 7 bases are a match to TRBD2. V gave up 7 bases and J gave up 4 bases; unmatched junction bases: 6. The CDR3 length is 12 residues. Per germline, CDR1 SQVTM and CDR2 ANQGSEA. As DNA, the CDR3 is TGCAGCGCCCGTTCGGGAGGAGAGACCCAGTACTTC. Translated, it gives CSARSGGETQYF. The complete variable domain, with remaining parts taken from reference TRBV29-1 and TRBJ2-5, reads SAVISQKPSRDICQRGTSLTIQCQVDSQVTMMFWYRQQPGQSLTLIATANQGSEATYESGFVIDKFPISRPNLTFSTLTVSNMSPEDSSIYLCSARSGGETQYFGPGTRLLVL.

The chain couples TRBV27 to TRBJ2-7; D possibly corresponds to TRBD2 (5 bases). This CDR3 contains 16 residues. The V end was cut by 4 bases, the J end by 2 bases, with 18 bases between. CDR1 MNHEY and CDR2 SMNVEV come from the germline V gene (reference sequence). As DNA, the CDR3 is TGTGCCAGCAGTTGGACCCCGGGATCTTCCCCCTACGAGCAGTACTTC. This codes for CASSWTPGSSPYEQYF.

The chain combines TRBV19 with TRBJ1-2; 7 bases match TRBD1. From germline, CDR1 is LNHDA and CDR2 SQIVND (reference sequence). The CDR3 loop spans 14 amino acids. V lost 6 bases to trimming and J lost 4 bases; unmatched junction nucleotides: 8. The CDR3 DNA sequence: TGTGCCAGTAGCCCAGAGGACAGGACCTATGGCTACACCTTC. As protein: CASSPEDRTYGYTF. The full variable domain, its missing parts supplied by reference TRBV19 and TRBJ1-2, is DGGITQSPKYLFRKEGQNVTLSCEQNLNHDAMYWYRQDPGQGLRLIYYSQIVNDFQKGDIAEGYSVSREKKESFPLTVTSAQKNPTAFYLCASSPEDRTYGYTFGSGTRLTVV.

The V gene is TRBV27, the J gene TRBJ1-5; the match to TRBD1 covers 7 bases. Germline loops: CDR1 MNHEY, CDR2 SMNVEV (reference sequence). CDR3 length equals 13 residues. V was pared by 6 bases and J by 8 bases, with 7 bases of the junction left unmatched. DNA for the CDR3: TGTGCCAGCAGGCGGGACAGTCGGGAGCCCCAGCATTTT. Its translation is CASRRDSREPQHF.

The chain uses TRBV4-1 and TRBJ2-4, with D possibly being TRBD2 (6 bases). In germline, CDR1 is MGHRA, CDR2 YSYEKL. The CDR3 is 18 amino acids. V dropped 3 bases and J dropped 0 bases, with 18 bases sitting between them. The CDR3 region is CASSQGIAVGVAKNIQYF. CDR3 sequence (DNA): TGCGCCAGCAGCCAGGGAATAGCGGTGGGGGTAGCCAAAAACATTCAGTACTTC.

The V and J genes are TRBV28 and TRBJ1-1; TRBD1 might be the D (5 bases). The germline V gene has CDR1 MDHEN and CDR2 SYDVKM. The CDR3 covers 13 residues. V gave up 4 bases and J gave up 3 bases, with 9 bases separating them. CDR3 DNA: TGTGCCAGCAGTTCCCCAGGGCACACTGAAGCTTTCTTT. Translating it yields CASSSPGHTEAFF.

V and J are TRBV15 and TRBJ2-3; D gene ambiguous. The CDR3 has 14 amino acids. CDR1 is LNHNV and CDR2 is YYDKDF in the germline V gene (reference sequence). The V gene lost 2 bases and the J gene lost 5 bases, with 11 bases spanning the gap. CDR3 nucleotide sequence: TGTGCCACCAGCAGAAGTGGGCAGAGAGATACGCAGTATTTT. Protein: CATSRSGQRDTQYF.

To note about this clone: Its ends do not fully match the called genes, so a read error is possible. V gene TRBV7-9 combines with J gene TRBJ1-1, with 7 bases fitting TRBD1. The CDR3 is 16 residues long. Germline V gene sequence: CDR1 SEHNR, CDR2 FQNEAQ (reference sequence). The CDR3 sequence: CATSDDRENRNTEAFF. The CDR3 coding sequence is TGTGCCACCAGCGACGACAGGGAAAATCGAAACACTGAAGCTTTCTTT.

The chain uses TRBV5-4 and TRBJ2-3; D possibly corresponds to TRBD2 (5 bases). CDR1 and CDR2 (germline): SGHNT, YYREEE (reference sequence). V lost 6 bases and J lost 4, with 12 bases in between. The CDR3 consists of 13 residues. The CDR3 loop reads CASKSGGSDTQYF. CDR3 nucleotides: TGTGCCAGCAAAAGCGGAGGATCAGATACGCAGTATTTT.

The chain joins TRBV6-5 to TRBJ2-3, with TRBD1 matching 9 bases. Germline V gene data show CDR1 as MNHEY and CDR2 as SVGAGI. V dropped 4 bases and J dropped 6; count of bases not matched to a gene: 5. This CDR3 region has 14 residues. This CDR3 is CASSSDRGVDTQYF. CDR3 nucleotides: TGTGCCAGCAGTTCGGACAGGGGAGTTGATACGCAGTATTTT.

The gene calls are TRBV7-9 and TRBJ1-2, with TRBD1 matching over 7 bases. Looked up from germline, CDR1 is SEHNR and CDR2 is FQNEAQ (reference sequence). After removal of 1 base from V and 2 bases from J, the junction contained 4 bases not matched to a gene. The CDR3 extends over 15 amino acids. The CDR3 reads CASSLEGGHNYGYTF. DNA of the CDR3: TGTGCCAGCAGCTTAGAAGGGGGCCACAACTATGGCTACACCTTC. The full variable domain, rest sourced from reference TRBV7-9 and TRBJ1-2, is DTGVSQNPRHKITKRGQNVTFRCDPISEHNRLYWYRQTLGQGPEFLTYFQNEAQLEKSRLLSDRFSAERPKGSFSTLEIQRTEQGDSAMYLCASSLEGGHNYGYTFGSGTRLTVV.

This clone was seen just once. The chain employs TRBV4-2 and TRBJ1-6; D gene uncertain. V shed 1 base and J shed 6 bases, with 7 bases lying between them. Germline V gene data show CDR1 as LGHNA and CDR2 as YNFKEQ. This CDR3 has 14 residues. CDR3 bases: TGTGCCAGCAGCCAAGCCCAGTTTAATTCACCCCTCCACTTT. This codes for CASSQAQFNSPLHF.

V usage is TRBV7-2 and J usage is TRBJ2-1; no firm D call. Per germline, CDR1 SGHTA and CDR2 FQGNSA. This CDR3 spans 11 amino acids. Deletions cut 0 bases from V and 11 bases from J, with 5 bases between. This CDR3 reads CASSLASQQFF. CDR3 nucleotide sequence: TGTGCCAGCAGCTTAGCTTCTCAGCAGTTCTTC.